This TCR beta chain was identified during a study of shared clonotypes between healthy human individuals. Background on the study: Researchers drew samples from a couple of women and three men aged 18 to 49. Study conclusions and caveats: Approximately 5.1% was the fraction of naive CD4 clonotypes found shared across a few donors.

CD45RO-negative cells were positively selected for CCR7, leaving out terminally differentiated effector memory CD45RA+ cells. This clone has a single count. Its cognate antigen is unknown. Data came from immunoSEQ multiplex PCR; TCRdb stores just in-frame clones and leaves some out. The sample has about 2.1 million clones, 93% seen once. The clonotype originates from a young man in good health. Some clones in this sample may be carry-over from other donors' samples. The specimen sequenced was naive CD8+ T cells from PBMCs.

This chain's CDR3 is CASSLGRGSYEQYF. The CDR3 DNA reads TGTGCCAGCAGCTTGGGCAGGGGCTCCTACGAGCAGTACTTC. The rearrangement joins TRBV7-8 to TRBJ2-7; D might be TRBD1 (6 bases). The V gene's germline CDR1 is SGHVS and CDR2 FQNEAQ. The CDR3 runs to 14 residues. Trimming shortened V by 3 bases and J by 0 bases, and 9 bases separated the two germline ends.